This T cell receptor beta chain was retrieved from a study of T cell changes during pregnancy in multiple sclerosis. Only in-frame clones appear in the TCRdb table, and some are missing; sequencing was by immunoSEQ multiplex PCR. Of 75,000 to 95,000 clones listed, roughly 90% are singletons. Only one count was recorded for this clone. The source material was peripheral blood, sampled in the first trimester of pregnancy. This TCR was sampled from a female donor in good health, enrolled as a control in a pregnancy study.

CDR3 sequence: CASSLGGLQPQHF. The CDR3, as DNA: TGTGCCAGCAGCTTAGGAGGGTTACAGCCCCAGCATTTT. The rearrangement joins TRBV7-6 to TRBJ1-5, with no clear D. V was cut by 1 base and J by 7 bases, with 8 bases left in between. The CDR3 runs to 13 residues. The germline CDR1 and CDR2 sequences are SGHVS and FNYEAQ.